The 5 T cell receptor beta chains listed next were all sequenced from one sample in a study of control samples from healthy donors and cancer patients. Measured with immunoSEQ multiplex PCR; TCRdb has only the in-frame clones, and not every one. The repertoire holds 350,000 to 450,000 clones, approximately 90% seen once, with about 6.3% in the top ten. The specimen sequenced was PBMCs. The receptors were sampled from a man aged 35-49 years with head and neck cancer.

The chain employs TRBV12-5 and TRBJ2-7; 10 nucleotides align to TRBD1. Germline CDR1 reads LGHNT; CDR2 reads FRNRAP. J lost 4 bases, V lost 6 bases, and 6 bases had no gene match. The CDR3 has 14 amino acids. The CDR3 is CASGSGQGRYEQYF. The CDR3 region has the DNA TGTGCTAGTGGCTCGGGACAGGGGCGGTACGAGCAGTACTTC.

A few counts support this clone. J is TRBJ2-1 and V is TRBV10-1; possibly TRBD1 for D (5 bases). From germline, CDR1 is WNHNN and CDR2 SYGVQD (reference sequence). V was cut by 2 bases and J by 7 bases, with 9 bases left in between. The CDR3 sequence is 13 residues long. CDR3 nucleotide sequence: TGCGCCAGCAGTGAGCAGGGATTGAATGAGCAGTTCTTC. It codes for CASSEQGLNEQFF.

The chain combines TRBV7-2 with TRBJ1-5, with 7 bases identical to TRBD1. There are 13 residues in the CDR3. Germline lookup yields CDR1 SGHTA and CDR2 FQGNSA. V shed 5 bases and J 5 bases; nucleotides not matched to a gene: 3. CDR3 bases: TGTGCCAGCAGCCGACAGGGCGATCAGCCCCAGCATTTT. Translation: CASSRQGDQPQHF.

This clone appeared a single time. The chain employs TRBV27 and TRBJ2-7; D call uncertain. CDR1 is MNHEY and CDR2 is SMNVEV in the germline V gene (reference sequence). V lost 10 bases and J lost 0, with 19 bases in between. This CDR3 region has 15 residues. Here the CDR3 reads CATTPNSRSSYEQYF. Written as DNA, the CDR3 is TGTGCCACTACCCCCAATAGCAGGAGCTCCTACGAGCAGTACTTC.

This rearrangement joins TRBV30 to TRBJ2-2; maybe TRBD1 (6 bases). V lost 6 bases to trimming and J lost 4 bases, with 9 bases between them. The CDR3 sequence is 12 residues long. CDR1 and CDR2 from the germline V gene are GTSNPN and SVGIG (reference sequence). CDR3 sequence: CACRQATGELFF. The DNA for the CDR3 is TGTGCCTGTAGACAGGCCACCGGGGAGCTGTTTTTT.